This TCR beta chain was observed in a study of blood T cell repertoires in COVID-19. J was trimmed by 7 bases and V by 4 bases; bases with no gene match: 4. Germline CDR1 and CDR2: SEHNR and FQNEAQ (reference sequence). CDR3 length: 14 residues. The protocol was immunoSEQ multiplex PCR, while the TCRdb copy is restricted to in-frame clones and leaves out a portion. Of about 140,000 clones in the sample, roughly four fifths were seen once. This receptor was taken from a woman under 30 who had been exposed to COVID-19. Specimen: PBMCs or T cells enriched from blood (not recorded which). This chain joins TRBV7-9 and TRBJ1-6, with 7 bases lining up with TRBD1. For the CDR3, the DNA is TGTGCCAGCAGCTCACAGGGGAGAAATTCACCCCTCCACTTT. Protein sequence: CASSSQGRNSPLHF.